One and the same sample provided the 13 T cell receptor beta chains below, sequenced in a study of low-dose radiotherapy and immunotherapy resistance in tumors (dated by TCRdb to about 2022). Explained via the paper, the time point label denotes: before trial treatment. The instrument was an Illumina HiSeq 2500. Superscript III and a set of TRAV- and TRBV-specific primers were used to synthesize first-strand cDNA, so that both TCRalpha and TCRbeta chains were covered. TCRs were amplified for about 20 PCR cycles with Phusion, using a constant-region primer paired with the adapter attached to the V primers. In TCRdb, the public reads were trimmed at Q25 with fastp and aligned with MiXCR, with productive beta chains retained. Rows merge per CDR3 protein into single entries with the most common DNA and genes. The sample table contains more than 50,000 distinct CDR3 sequences; only one count was recorded for approximately 25% of them. The ten most abundant clones make up approximately 5.3% of the sample.

The sample was PBMCs, taken before treatment. All receptors come from a male donor with prostate cancer.

The sample holds many counts of this clonotype. The V and J genes are TRBV20-1 and TRBJ2-2; the match to TRBD2 covers 8 bases. The CDR3 runs to 14 residues. J gave up 6 bases and V 5 bases, and 8 bases lay outside the gene matches. CDR1 is DFQATT and CDR2 is SNEGSKA in the germline V gene (reference sequence). The CDR3 DNA is TGCAGTGCTCCCCGGCGGGGGGTCCCCGGGGAGCTGTTTTTT. It is translated as CSAPRRGVPGELFF.

The sample holds many counts of this clonotype. This chain joins TRBV28 and TRBJ2-7; 8 bases are shared with TRBD1. The germline V gene encodes CDR1 MDHEN and CDR2 SYDVKM. V trimming: 5 bases; J trimming: 7 bases; junction bases outside the gene matches: 10. The CDR3 covers 14 residues. CDR3 residues: CASSQRDRPKEQYF. CDR3 nucleotides: TGTGCCAGCAGTCAAAGGGACAGGCCTAAGGAGCAGTACTTC.

This clonotype was picked up many times. The chain links TRBV30 to TRBJ2-3; perhaps D is TRBD1 or TRBD2 (6 bases each). V shed 1 base and J shed 4 bases, with 12 bases lying between them. The CDR3 totals 14 residues. CDR1 and CDR2 (germline): GTSNPN, SVGIG (reference sequence). CDR3 in amino acids: CAWSEGGVADTQYF. In DNA, the CDR3 is TGTGCCTGGAGTGAGGGGGGTGTCGCAGATACGCAGTATTTT. The whole variable domain, filled in from reference TRBV30 and TRBJ2-3, reads SQTIHQWPATLVQPVGSPLSLECTVEGTSNPNLYWYRQAAGRGLQLLFYSVGIGQISSEVPQNLSASRPQDRQFILSSKKLLLSDSGFYLCAWSEGGVADTQYFGPGTRLTVL.

This clonotype was counted only a few times. The V call is TRBV7-9, the J call TRBJ1-4; maybe TRBD1 (5 bases). The CDR3 has 13 residues. V was clipped by 6 bases and J by 5 bases, with 10 bases between them. Germline V lookup: CDR1 SEHNR, CDR2 FQNEAQ (reference sequence). The DNA for the CDR3 is TGTGCCAGCAGACACGGGACGAATGAAAAACTGTTTTTT. Protein sequence: CASRHGTNEKLFF.

This clonotype has a count of ten or more. The gene calls are TRBV19 and TRBJ1-1; D possibly corresponds to TRBD1 (6 bases). The CDR3 loop spans 14 amino acids. Germline lookup yields CDR1 LNHDA and CDR2 SQIVND (reference sequence). V shed 4 bases and J shed 1 base, with 10 bases lying between them. CDR3 DNA: TGTGCCAGTAGTACAGACAGGCAGAACACTGAAGCTTTCTTT. Translated, it gives CASSTDRQNTEAFF. Variable domain in full (rest from reference TRBV19 and TRBJ1-1): DGGITQSPKYLFRKEGQNVTLSCEQNLNHDAMYWYRQDPGQGLRLIYYSQIVNDFQKGDIAEGYSVSREKKESFPLTVTSAQKNPTAFYLCASSTDRQNTEAFFGQGTRLTVV.

In its sample, this clonotype was seen many times. One end of the junction varies from germline; a read error may be responsible. This rearrangement joins TRBV3-1 to TRBJ2-4; 10 nucleotides line up with TRBD2. CDR3 length: 14 amino acids. Germline lookup yields CDR1 LGHDT and CDR2 YNNKEL (reference sequence). Here the CDR3 DNA reads TGTGCCAGCAGCCAAGAGGGCCTAGCGGGGGCCCTCGACTTC. Encoded protein: CASSQEGLAGALDF.

Comments on this clonotype: The limits of the CDR3 on the DNA are not certain, so only TCRdb's listed CDR3 is given. The rearrangement uses TRBV14 and TRBJ1-4; the table names TRBD1, a call not compared with the DNA. The CDR3 contains 17 residues when both ends are counted. CDR1 and CDR2 from the germline V gene are SGHDN and FVKESK. The CDR3 reads CASSHCRQGGLMKNCFF.

This clonotype was seen many times. The rearrangement links TRBV2 to TRBJ2-1; 8 bases are a match to TRBD1. The CDR3 is made up of 16 amino acids. Looked up from germline, CDR1 is SNHLY and CDR2 is FYNNEI. V was clipped by 7 bases and J by 7 bases; unmatched bases: 15. Written as DNA, the CDR3 is TGTGCCAGCAAGGGGCCCCAGGGGGCAAGGATAAATGAGCAGTTCTTC. Translating it yields CASKGPQGARINEQFF.

The J gene is TRBJ2-2, the V gene TRBV27, with TRBD1 as a possible D gene (6 bases). V lost 7 bases and J 3 bases, leaving 12 bases between the germline ends. The germline CDR1 and CDR2 sequences are MNHEY and SMNVEV (reference sequence). The CDR3 loop spans 14 amino acids. CDR3 DNA sequence: TGTGCCAGCACACTAGACAGGTACACCGGGGAGCTGTTTTTT. Translating gives CASTLDRYTGELFF.

This clonotype was seen repeatedly, ten times or more. The chain recombines TRBV7-6 with TRBJ2-6; D call uncertain. The CDR3 consists of 14 residues. Germline V gene sequence: CDR1 SGHVS, CDR2 FNYEAQ. The ends were cut back, 8 bases at V and 0 bases at J, with 8 bases in the middle. The CDR3 region is CASGPFSGANVLTF. The CDR3 nucleotides are TGTGCCAGCGGCCCATTCTCTGGGGCCAACGTCCTGACTTTC.

This clonotype occurred many times. The genes are TRBV11-2 and TRBJ2-7; D gene ambiguous. The CDR3 loop spans 16 amino acids. CDR1 SGHAT and CDR2 FQNNGV come from the germline V gene. Trimming stripped 5 bases from V and 0 bases from J, with 17 bases between. The chain's CDR3 is CASSPLLWAYSYEQYF. DNA of the CDR3: TGTGCCAGCAGCCCACTTCTCTGGGCGTACTCCTACGAGCAGTACTTC.

The chain employs TRBV20-1 and TRBJ2-1; D tentatively fits TRBD1 or TRBD2 (5 bases each). CDR1 is DFQATT, CDR2 SNEGSKA, per germline (reference sequence). V was clipped by 4 bases and J by 6 bases, with 13 bases between them. This CDR3 comprises 13 residues. CDR3 in DNA: TGCAGTGCTACCGATGGGACGGCCAATGAGCAGTTCTTC. Amino acid sequence: CSATDGTANEQFF.

This clonotype was observed many times. The V and J genes are TRBV27 and TRBJ2-7; 13 bases fit TRBD2. Unmatched junction bases numbered 5, after V lost 5 bases and J lost 4 bases. The CDR3 is 15 amino acids. The V gene's germline CDR1 is MNHEY and CDR2 SMNVEV (reference sequence). CDR3 DNA sequence: TGTGCCAGCAGTCCCACGGGACTAGCGGGATACGAGCAGTACTTC. It yields the protein CASSPTGLAGYEQYF.